Included here is one T cell receptor beta chain sequence, with context. Other nucleotide sequences from this sample produce the same CDR3. The record originates from a study of radiotherapy plus CTLA-4 blockade in lung cancer. Only in-frame clones appear in the TCRdb table, and some are missing; sequencing was by immunoSEQ multiplex PCR. The sample has about 80,000 clones, 70% to 90% seen once; the top ten hold approximately 2%. The CDR3 is made up of 17 amino acids. Looked up from germline, CDR1 is SGHNT and CDR2 is YENEEA. V shed 8 bases and J 4 bases; nucleotides not matched to a gene: 19. People whose metastatic non-small-cell lung cancer was chemo-refractory got focal radiation along with CTLA-4 blockade by ipilimumab.

The input for sequencing was peripheral blood, taken from a patient treated with radiotherapy plus ipilimumab. This chain joins TRBV11-3 and TRBJ1-1; 7 bases line up with TRBD1. This clonotype was sampled from a human donor with non-small cell lung cancer who had a partial response to radiotherapy plus ipilimumab. In DNA, the CDR3 is TGTGCCAGCGGTACTCAGAAACCCACAGGGGTTGTCACTGAAGCTTTCTTT. Encoded protein: CASGTQKPTGVVTEAFF.